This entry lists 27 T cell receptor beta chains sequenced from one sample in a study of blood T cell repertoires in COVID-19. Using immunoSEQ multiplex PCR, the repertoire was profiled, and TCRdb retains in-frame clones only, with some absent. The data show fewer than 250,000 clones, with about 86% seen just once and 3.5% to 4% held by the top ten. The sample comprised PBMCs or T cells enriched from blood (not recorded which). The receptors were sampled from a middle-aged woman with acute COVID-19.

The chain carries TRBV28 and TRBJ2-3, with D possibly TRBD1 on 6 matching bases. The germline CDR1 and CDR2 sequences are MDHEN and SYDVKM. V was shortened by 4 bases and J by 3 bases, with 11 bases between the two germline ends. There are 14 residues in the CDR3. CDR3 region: CASSSQGWTDTQYF. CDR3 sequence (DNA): TGTGCCAGCAGTTCACAGGGTTGGACAGATACGCAGTATTTT. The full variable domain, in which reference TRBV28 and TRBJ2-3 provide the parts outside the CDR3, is DVKVTQSSRYLVKRTGEKVFLECVQDMDHENMFWYRQDPGLGLRLIYFSYDVKMKEKGDIPEGYSVSREKKERFSLILESASTNQTSMYLCASSSQGWTDTQYFGPGTRLTVL.

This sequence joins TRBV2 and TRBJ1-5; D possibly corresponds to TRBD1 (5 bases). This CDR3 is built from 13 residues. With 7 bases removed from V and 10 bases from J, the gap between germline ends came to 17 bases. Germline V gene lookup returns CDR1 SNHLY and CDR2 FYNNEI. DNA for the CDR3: TGTGCCAGCACCCCCGGGGGATTCGGTCCCCAGCATTTT. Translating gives CASTPGGFGPQHF.

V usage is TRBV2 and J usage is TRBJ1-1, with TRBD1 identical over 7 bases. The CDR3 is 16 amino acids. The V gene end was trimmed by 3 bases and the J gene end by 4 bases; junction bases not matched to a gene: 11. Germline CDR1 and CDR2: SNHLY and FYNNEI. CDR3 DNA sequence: TGTGCCAGCAGTGATTTGGGGTCAGGGGGTTTCACTGAAGCTTTCTTT. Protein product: CASSDLGSGGFTEAFF.

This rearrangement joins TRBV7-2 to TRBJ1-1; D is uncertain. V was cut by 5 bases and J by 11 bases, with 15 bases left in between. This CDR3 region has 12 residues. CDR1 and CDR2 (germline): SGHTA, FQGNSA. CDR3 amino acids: CASSPRTERAFF. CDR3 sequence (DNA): TGTGCCAGCAGCCCTAGGACCGAGCGGGCTTTCTTT.

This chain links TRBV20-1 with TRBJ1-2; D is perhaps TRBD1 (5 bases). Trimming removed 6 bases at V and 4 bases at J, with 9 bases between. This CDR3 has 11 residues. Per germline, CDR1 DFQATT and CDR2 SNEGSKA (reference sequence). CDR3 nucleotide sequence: TGCAGTGCAGGGGATCGCTATGGCTACACCTTC. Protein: CSAGDRYGYTF.

CDR3 loop: CASRRDRDSGNTIYF. In DNA, the CDR3 is TGTGCCAGCAGAAGGGACAGAGACTCTGGAAACACCATATATTTT. The J gene is TRBJ1-3, the V gene TRBV6-6, with TRBD1 matching over 7 bases. This CDR3 has 15 residues. The germline V gene encodes CDR1 MNHNY and CDR2 SVGAGI (reference sequence). V was pared by 6 bases and J by 0 bases, with 5 bases of the junction left unmatched.

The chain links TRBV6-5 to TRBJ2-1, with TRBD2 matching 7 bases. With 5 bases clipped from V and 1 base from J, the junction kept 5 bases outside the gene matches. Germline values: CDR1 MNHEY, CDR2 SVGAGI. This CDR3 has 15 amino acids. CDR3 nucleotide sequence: TGTGCCAGCAGTCTGGGGGGGGGTTCCTACAATGAGCAGTTCTTC. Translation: CASSLGGGSYNEQFF.

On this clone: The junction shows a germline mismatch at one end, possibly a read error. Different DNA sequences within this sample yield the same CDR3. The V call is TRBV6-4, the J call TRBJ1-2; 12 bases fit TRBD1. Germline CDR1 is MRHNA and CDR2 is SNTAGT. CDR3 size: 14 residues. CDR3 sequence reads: CATSGTGGRDGYTF. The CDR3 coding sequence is TGTGCCACCTCCGGGACAGGGGGCAGAGATGGCTATACCTTC.

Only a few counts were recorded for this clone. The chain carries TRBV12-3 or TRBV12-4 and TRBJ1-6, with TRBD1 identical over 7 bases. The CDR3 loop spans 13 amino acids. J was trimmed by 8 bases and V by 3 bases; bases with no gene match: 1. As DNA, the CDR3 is TGTGCCAGCAGTTTCACAGGGGATTCACCCCTCCACTTT. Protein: CASSFTGDSPLHF.

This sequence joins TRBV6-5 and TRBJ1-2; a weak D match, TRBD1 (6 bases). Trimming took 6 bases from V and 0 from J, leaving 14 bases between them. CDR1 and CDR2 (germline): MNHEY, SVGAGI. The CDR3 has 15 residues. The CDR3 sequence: CASRRGRGANYGYTF. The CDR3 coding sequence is TGTGCCAGCAGGAGGGGGAGGGGAGCTAACTATGGCTACACCTTC.

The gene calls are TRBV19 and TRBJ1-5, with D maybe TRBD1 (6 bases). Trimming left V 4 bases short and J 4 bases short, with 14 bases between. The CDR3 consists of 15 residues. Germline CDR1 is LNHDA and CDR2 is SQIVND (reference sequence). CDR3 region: CASSTSGQGNQPQHF. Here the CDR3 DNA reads TGTGCCAGTAGTACCTCGGGGCAGGGGAATCAGCCCCAGCATTTT.

CDR3 residues: CASSEYSYEQYF. The CDR3 region has the DNA TGCGCCAGCAGTGAGTACAGCTACGAGCAGTACTTC. The rearrangement links TRBV10-1 to TRBJ2-7; D call uncertain. The V gene lost 1 base and the J gene lost 3 bases, with 4 bases spanning the gap. The germline gives CDR1 WNHNN, CDR2 SYGVQD (reference sequence). The CDR3 loop spans 12 amino acids.

The DNA of the CDR3 is TGTGCCAGCAAGGCGAAACAGGACAATGAAAAACTGTTTTTT. This encodes CASKAKQDNEKLFF. The chain recombines TRBV16 with TRBJ1-4, with a weak D call TRBD1 (5 bases). V was shortened by 7 bases and J by 5 bases, with 14 bases between the two germline ends. Per germline, CDR1 KGHSY and CDR2 FQNENV. The CDR3 has 14 residues.

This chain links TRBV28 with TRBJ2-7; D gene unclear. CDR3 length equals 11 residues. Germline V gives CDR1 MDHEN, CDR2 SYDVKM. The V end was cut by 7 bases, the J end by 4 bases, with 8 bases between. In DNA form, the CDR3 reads TGTGCCAGCACTAACCTGTACGAGCAGTACTTC. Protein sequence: CASTNLYEQYF.

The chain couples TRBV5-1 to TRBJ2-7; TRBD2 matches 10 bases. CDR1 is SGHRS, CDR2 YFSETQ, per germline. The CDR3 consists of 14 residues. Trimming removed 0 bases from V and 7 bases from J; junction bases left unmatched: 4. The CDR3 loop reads CASSLALAGVEQYF. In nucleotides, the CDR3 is TGCGCCAGCAGCTTGGCGCTAGCGGGAGTTGAGCAGTACTTC. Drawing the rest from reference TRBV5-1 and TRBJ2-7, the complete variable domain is KAGVTQTPRYLIKTRGQQVTLSCSPISGHRSVSWYQQTPGQGLQFLFEYFSETQRNKGNFPGRFSGRQFSNSRSEMNVSTLELGDSALYLCASSLALAGVEQYFGPGTRLTVT.

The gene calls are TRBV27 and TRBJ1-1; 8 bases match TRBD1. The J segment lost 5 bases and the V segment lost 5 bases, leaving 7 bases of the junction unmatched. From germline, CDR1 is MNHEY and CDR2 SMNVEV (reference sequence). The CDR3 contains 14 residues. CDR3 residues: CASSPIRGRTEAFF. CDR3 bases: TGTGCCAGCAGTCCGATCAGGGGGCGAACTGAAGCTTTCTTT.

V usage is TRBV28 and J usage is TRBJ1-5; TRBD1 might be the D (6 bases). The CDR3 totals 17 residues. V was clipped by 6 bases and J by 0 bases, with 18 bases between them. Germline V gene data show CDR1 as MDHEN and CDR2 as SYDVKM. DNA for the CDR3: TGTGCCAGCAGGAGGGGGAGAACTTTTACTAGCAATCAGCCCCAGCATTTT. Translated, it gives CASRRGRTFTSNQPQHF.

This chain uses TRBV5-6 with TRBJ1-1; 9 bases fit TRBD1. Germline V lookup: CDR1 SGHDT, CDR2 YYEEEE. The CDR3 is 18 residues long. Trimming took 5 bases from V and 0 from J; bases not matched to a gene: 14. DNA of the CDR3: TGTGCCAGCAGTCTTTCCCCGGGACAGGGATTGTTGAACACTGAAGCTTTCTTT. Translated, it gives CASSLSPGQGLLNTEAFF.

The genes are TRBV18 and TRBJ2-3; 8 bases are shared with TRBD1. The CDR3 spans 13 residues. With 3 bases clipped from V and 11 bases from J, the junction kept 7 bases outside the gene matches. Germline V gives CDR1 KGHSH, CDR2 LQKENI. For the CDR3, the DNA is TGTGCCAGCTCACCCGGACAGGGAGAGATGCAGTATTTT. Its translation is CASSPGQGEMQYF.

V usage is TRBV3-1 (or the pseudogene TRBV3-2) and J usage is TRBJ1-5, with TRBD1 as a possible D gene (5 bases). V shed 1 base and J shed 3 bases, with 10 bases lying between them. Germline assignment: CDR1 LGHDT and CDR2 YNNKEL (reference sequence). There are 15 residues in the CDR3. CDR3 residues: CASSQGLTANQPQHF. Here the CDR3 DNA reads TGTGCCAGCAGCCAAGGCTTGACAGCCAATCAGCCCCAGCATTTT.

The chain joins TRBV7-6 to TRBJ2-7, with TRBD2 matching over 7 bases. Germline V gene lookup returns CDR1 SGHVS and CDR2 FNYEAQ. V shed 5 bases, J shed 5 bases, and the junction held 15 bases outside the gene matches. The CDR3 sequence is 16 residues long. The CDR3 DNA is TGTGCCAGCAGCCCACCTCTAGCTGGGAGGGGTAACGAGCAGTACTTC. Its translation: CASSPPLAGRGNEQYF.

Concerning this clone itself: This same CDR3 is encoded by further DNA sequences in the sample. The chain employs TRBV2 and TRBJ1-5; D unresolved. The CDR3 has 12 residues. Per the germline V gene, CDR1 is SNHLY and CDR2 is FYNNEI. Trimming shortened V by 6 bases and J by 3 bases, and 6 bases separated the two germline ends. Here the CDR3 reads CASRRDNQPQHF. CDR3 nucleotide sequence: TGTGCCAGCAGGCGGGACAATCAGCCCCAGCATTTT.

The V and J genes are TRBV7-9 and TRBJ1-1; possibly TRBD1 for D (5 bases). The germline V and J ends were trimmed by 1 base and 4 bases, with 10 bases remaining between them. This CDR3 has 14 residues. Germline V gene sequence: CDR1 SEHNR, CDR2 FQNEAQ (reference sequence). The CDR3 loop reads CASSLGGDRTEAFF. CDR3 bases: TGTGCCAGCAGCTTAGGGGGGGATCGCACTGAAGCTTTCTTT.

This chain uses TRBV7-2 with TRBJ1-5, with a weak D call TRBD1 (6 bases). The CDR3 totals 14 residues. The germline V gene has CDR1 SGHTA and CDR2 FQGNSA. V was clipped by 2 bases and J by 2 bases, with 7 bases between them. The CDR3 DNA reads TGTGCCAGCAGCTTATCAGGGGGCAATCAGCCCCAGCATTTT. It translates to CASSLSGGNQPQHF. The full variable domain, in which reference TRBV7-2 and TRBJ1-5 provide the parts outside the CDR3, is GAGVSQSPSNKVTEKGKDVELRCDPISGHTALYWYRQSLGQGLEFLIYFQGNSAPDKSGLPSDRFSAERTGGSVSTLTIQRTQQEDSAVYLCASSLSGGNQPQHFGDGTRLSIL.

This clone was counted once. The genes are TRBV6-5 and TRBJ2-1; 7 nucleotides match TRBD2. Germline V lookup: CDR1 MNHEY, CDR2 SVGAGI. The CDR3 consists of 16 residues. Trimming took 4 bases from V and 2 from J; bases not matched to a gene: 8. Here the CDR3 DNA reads TGTGCCAGCAGTTTTACCAGCGGGGAGGCCTACAATGAGCAGTTCTTC. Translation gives CASSFTSGEAYNEQFF.

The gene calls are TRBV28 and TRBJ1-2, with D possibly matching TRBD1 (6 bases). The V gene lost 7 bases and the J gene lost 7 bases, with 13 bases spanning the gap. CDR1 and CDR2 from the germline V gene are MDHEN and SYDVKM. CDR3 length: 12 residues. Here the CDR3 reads CASKFGGLGYTF. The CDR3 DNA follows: TGTGCCAGCAAATTCGGGGGGCTTGGCTACACCTTC.

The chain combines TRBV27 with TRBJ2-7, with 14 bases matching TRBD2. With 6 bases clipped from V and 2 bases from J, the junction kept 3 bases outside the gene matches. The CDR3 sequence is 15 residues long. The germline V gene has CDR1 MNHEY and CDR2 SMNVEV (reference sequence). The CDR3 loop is CASRRLAGGPYEQYF. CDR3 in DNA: TGTGCCAGCAGGAGACTAGCGGGAGGGCCCTACGAGCAGTACTTC.